The following is a T cell receptor beta chain sequence with its context. Its target is not known. The assay was immunoSEQ multiplex PCR, and TCRdb's table has in-frame clones only and misses some. The profile shows some 7,000 clones, around 90% of them singletons. This specimen belongs to a study of T cell clonotyping in hematopoietic cell transplantation. Across the study: Pretransplant recipient samples were taken after cytoreduction. Study-level points and caveats: No sorting was done, leaving CD4 and CD8 contributions mixed. Few recipient clonotypes overlapped donors; over 97% were de novo at given depth.

The CDR3 has 10 residues. CDR1 is SQVTM, CDR2 ANQGSEA, per germline. Trimming removed 6 bases from V and 1 base from J, with 3 bases in between. Indicated time point: recipient sample about 28 days before transplant, after cytoreduction. Blood collection times were about day -28 and days 30, 100, 180 posttransplant. This rearrangement joins TRBV29-1 to TRBJ2-5; unclear D gene. The input for sequencing was peripheral blood mononuclear cells, taken before stem cell transplant. The receptor comes from a man under 40 with acute myeloid leukemia. Some clones in this sample may be carry-over from other donors' samples. CDR3 loop: CSVSQETQYF. As DNA, the CDR3 is TGCAGCGTAAGCCAAGAGACCCAGTACTTC.